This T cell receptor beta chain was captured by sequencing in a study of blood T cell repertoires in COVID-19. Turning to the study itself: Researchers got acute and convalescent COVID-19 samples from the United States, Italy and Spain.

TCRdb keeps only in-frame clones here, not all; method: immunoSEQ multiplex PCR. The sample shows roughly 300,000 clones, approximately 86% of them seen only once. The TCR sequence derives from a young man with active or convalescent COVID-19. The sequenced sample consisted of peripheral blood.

The CDR3 spells CASSVDGGWQPQHF. The CDR3, as DNA: TGTGCCAGCAGCGTAGATGGGGGCTGGCAGCCCCAGCATTTT. The chain couples TRBV9 to TRBJ1-5; maybe TRBD1 (6 bases). Deletions cut 0 bases from V and 7 bases from J, with 11 bases between. The CDR3 length is 14 residues. The V gene's germline CDR1 is SGDLS and CDR2 YYNGEE.